Following are 32 T cell receptor beta chains from one sample sequenced in a study of cytomegalovirus exposure and HLA in healthy donors. Use of 60 Vbeta and 13 Jbeta primers characterized the PCR. The method was immunoSEQ multiplex PCR; TCRdb's version includes in-frame clones alone and lacks a portion of them. Among approximately 86,000 clones listed, 85% were seen once. Sequenced input: PBMCs. The receptors stem from a man in his forties or fifties in good health and CMV-seropositive.

The chain couples TRBV5-4 to TRBJ2-5, with 8 positions matching TRBD2. CDR1 and CDR2 from the germline V gene are SGHNT and YYREEE (reference sequence). The CDR3 loop spans 15 amino acids. V trimming: 5 bases; J trimming: 5 bases; junction bases outside the gene matches: 11. The CDR3 DNA reads as TGTGCCAGCAGTCTGGGTGGCGCTAGCGGGGAGACCCAGTACTTC. Its protein is CASSLGGASGETQYF.

V is TRBV27 and J is TRBJ2-1; TRBD2 matches at 10 bases. The germline CDR1 and CDR2 sequences are MNHEY and SMNVEV (reference sequence). This CDR3 has 14 residues. V dropped 5 bases and J dropped 9; count of bases not matched to a gene: 7. CDR3 sequence (DNA): TGTGCCAGCAGTGAGAGCGGGAGGGCCAGTGAGCAGTTCTTC. Its protein product is CASSESGRASEQFF.

The genes are TRBV4-1 and TRBJ2-2; 7 bases fit TRBD1. Looked up from germline, CDR1 is MGHRA and CDR2 is YSYEKL. V shed 0 bases and J 5 bases; nucleotides not matched to a gene: 12. There are 18 residues in the CDR3. The CDR3 protein is CASSQDPRGRGSTGELFF. Written as DNA, the CDR3 is TGCGCCAGCAGCCAAGACCCCCGGGGCAGGGGGTCAACCGGGGAGCTGTTTTTT.

The rearrangement uses TRBV4-2 and TRBJ2-5; TRBD2 agrees at 10 bases. The CDR3 length is 15 residues. Unmatched junction bases numbered 4, after V lost 1 base and J lost 5 bases. The germline gives CDR1 LGHNA, CDR2 YNFKEQ. The DNA of the CDR3 is TGTGCCAGCAGCCAAGGAGAGCGGGAGGGGGAGACCCAGTACTTC. It is translated as CASSQGEREGETQYF.

The chain links TRBV6-1 to TRBJ1-5; 9 bases are a match to TRBD1. This CDR3 comprises 15 residues. Germline V gene sequence: CDR1 MNHNS, CDR2 SASEGT. V lost 0 bases and J lost 7; bases outside the gene matches: 4. The CDR3 reads CASSEAQGAGQPQHF. DNA of the CDR3: TGTGCCAGCAGTGAAGCACAGGGGGCCGGGCAGCCCCAGCATTTT.

The chain has TRBV18 and TRBJ2-5, with 15 bases matching TRBD2. Trimming at V came to 3 bases and at J to 2 bases, leaving 7 bases not matched to a gene. Germline V gives CDR1 KGHSH, CDR2 LQKENI. The CDR3 is 18 amino acids. CDR3 protein: CASSPTGLAGGIQETQYF. The CDR3 coding sequence is TGTGCCAGCTCACCCACGGGACTAGCGGGAGGTATTCAAGAGACCCAGTACTTC.

The chain couples TRBV11-2 to TRBJ2-7; D not resolved. The CDR3 runs 15 residues. Trimming removed 3 bases at V and 3 bases at J, with 15 bases between. CDR1 SGHAT and CDR2 FQNNGV come from the germline V gene. CDR3 nucleotide sequence: TGTGCCAGCAGCTTGCATAACCTAGTGTACTACGAGCAGTACTTC. Encoded protein: CASSLHNLVYYEQYF.

The rearrangement links TRBV6-1 to TRBJ1-4; TRBD1 matches 7 bases. Per germline, CDR1 MNHNS and CDR2 SASEGT. The CDR3 runs to 13 residues. The J segment lost 8 bases and the V segment lost 6 bases, leaving 6 bases of the junction unmatched. CDR3 DNA: TGTGCCAGCAGCAACGACAGGGAAGAAAAACTGTTTTTT. It codes for CASSNDREEKLFF.

The chain combines TRBV5-1 with TRBJ2-3; 9 bases fit TRBD1. Germline trimming cut 4 bases from V and 3 bases from J; bases unmatched to any gene: 6. Per the germline V gene, CDR1 is SGHRS and CDR2 is YFSETQ. The CDR3 covers 15 residues. CDR3 amino acids: CASSPQGQGTDTQYF. DNA of the CDR3: TGCGCCAGCAGCCCGCAAGGACAGGGGACAGATACGCAGTATTTT. The whole variable domain, remainder taken from reference TRBV5-1 and TRBJ2-3, is KAGVTQTPRYLIKTRGQQVTLSCSPISGHRSVSWYQQTPGQGLQFLFEYFSETQRNKGNFPGRFSGRQFSNSRSEMNVSTLELGDSALYLCASSPQGQGTDTQYFGPGTRLTVL.

The chain couples TRBV5-5 to TRBJ2-7; 8 positions agree with TRBD1. This CDR3 spans 15 amino acids. Trimming took 3 bases from V and 0 from J; bases not matched to a gene: 5. The germline gives CDR1 SGHKS, CDR2 YYEKEE (reference sequence). The CDR3 is CASSYTGGSSYEQYF. DNA for the CDR3: TGTGCCAGCAGCTACACAGGGGGTAGCTCCTACGAGCAGTACTTC.

This chain joins TRBV27 and TRBJ2-7, with a possible D match to TRBD1 (6 bases). The CDR3 contains 13 residues. V was trimmed by 8 bases and J by 5 bases, leaving 16 bases between them. CDR1 is MNHEY, CDR2 SMNVEV, per germline (reference sequence). CDR3 nucleotide sequence: TGTGCCAGCTATTTGACAGGCGTCGACGAGCAGTACTTC. This encodes CASYLTGVDEQYF.

V usage is TRBV19 and J usage is TRBJ2-1; D is unresolved. Between the trimmed V and J ends, which lost 6 bases and 4 bases, there was a span of 10 bases. The CDR3 has 13 residues. Germline CDR1 and CDR2: LNHDA and SQIVND (reference sequence). CDR3 loop: CASRTGSYNEQFF. As DNA, the CDR3 is TGTGCCAGTAGGACGGGTTCGTACAATGAGCAGTTCTTC.

The count of this clone is one. The gene calls are TRBV2 and TRBJ2-3; no definite D call. Per germline, CDR1 SNHLY and CDR2 FYNNEI. CDR3 size: 11 residues. V lost 7 bases and J lost 6, with 8 bases in between. The CDR3 sequence: CASNYWDTQYF. The CDR3, as DNA: TGTGCCAGCAATTACTGGGATACGCAGTATTTT.

The rearrangement links TRBV5-5 to TRBJ2-3; possibly TRBD1 for D (6 bases). This CDR3 has 14 amino acids. V gave up 3 bases and J gave up 2 bases, with 10 bases separating them. Germline lookup yields CDR1 SGHKS and CDR2 YYEKEE (reference sequence). In DNA, the CDR3 is TGTGCCAGCAGCTCACAGGGAGACACAGATACGCAGTATTTT. It translates to CASSSQGDTDTQYF.

The genes are TRBV19 and TRBJ2-7, with TRBD1 matching 7 bases. Germline V lookup: CDR1 LNHDA, CDR2 SQIVND (reference sequence). V shed 6 bases and J 5 bases; nucleotides not matched to a gene: 10. This CDR3 contains 14 residues. CDR3 in amino acids: CASSRDSPQDEQYF. CDR3 in DNA: TGTGCCAGTAGCCGGGACAGTCCCCAGGACGAGCAGTACTTC.

The chain is built from TRBV28 and TRBJ1-6; D remains unclear. The CDR3 is made up of 14 amino acids. From germline, CDR1 is MDHEN and CDR2 SYDVKM. V lost 7 bases and J 6 bases, leaving 13 bases between the germline ends. CDR3 nucleotides: TGTGCCAGCAATGAACCGGGAAGTAATTCACCCCTCCACTTT. This sequence encodes CASNEPGSNSPLHF.

The V and J genes are TRBV7-2 and TRBJ2-1, with 10 bases that match TRBD1. Trimming at V came to 5 bases and at J to 9 bases, leaving 10 bases not matched to a gene. The CDR3 contains 15 residues. The V gene's germline CDR1 is SGHTA and CDR2 FQGNSA. In DNA, the CDR3 is TGTGCCAGCAGCCTCCAGGGGACAGGGGTGACTGAGCAGTTCTTC. Its protein product is CASSLQGTGVTEQFF.

The chain recombines TRBV2 with TRBJ2-7, with 8 bases matching TRBD1. CDR3 length: 15 amino acids. The J segment lost 3 bases and the V segment lost 7 bases, leaving 11 bases of the junction unmatched. Germline CDR1 SNHLY, CDR2 FYNNEI. Here the CDR3 reads CASTPRGQVFYEQYF. The CDR3 DNA reads as TGTGCCAGCACCCCCCGGGGACAGGTATTCTACGAGCAGTACTTC.

The chain carries TRBV28 and TRBJ2-5; possible D gene TRBD1, 6 bases. The ends were cut back, 5 bases at V and 2 bases at J, with 9 bases in the middle. The CDR3 consists of 13 residues. Germline V lookup: CDR1 MDHEN, CDR2 SYDVKM. The CDR3 here is CASSEQGQETQYF. The CDR3, as DNA: TGTGCCAGCAGTGAACAGGGACAAGAGACCCAGTACTTC.

The CDR3 spells CASSFTGTGEDTQYF. The CDR3 DNA reads TGTGCCAGCAGCTTTACTGGGACAGGGGAAGATACGCAGTATTTT. V and J are TRBV6-5 and TRBJ2-3, with 10 positions matching TRBD1. The CDR3 runs to 15 residues. CDR1 and CDR2 from the germline V gene are MNHEY and SVGAGI. Trimming at V came to 6 bases and at J to 5 bases, leaving 8 bases not matched to a gene.

The chain joins TRBV2 to TRBJ1-6; 7 nucleotides line up with TRBD1. Germline V gene sequence: CDR1 SNHLY, CDR2 FYNNEI. The CDR3 totals 15 residues. Germline trimming cut 5 bases from V and 5 bases from J; bases unmatched to any gene: 6. The CDR3 protein is CASSRQGGDNSPLHF. In DNA form, the CDR3 reads TGTGCCAGCAGTAGACAGGGCGGCGATAATTCACCCCTCCACTTT.

The table lists this clone with a few counts. The V gene is TRBV25-1, the J gene TRBJ1-2; D is possibly TRBD1 (6 bases). This CDR3 comprises 13 residues. The V gene's germline CDR1 is MGHDK and CDR2 SYGVNS. V was clipped by 5 bases and J by 4 bases, with 11 bases between them. Written as DNA, the CDR3 is TGTGCCAGCAGTTACCAGGGGTCCTATGGCTACACCTTC. It yields the protein CASSYQGSYGYTF.

This chain joins TRBV7-8 and TRBJ2-7; possibly TRBD2 for D (6 bases). Germline V gene data show CDR1 as SGHVS and CDR2 as FQNEAQ. The V gene lost 5 bases and the J gene lost 7 bases, with 12 bases spanning the gap. This CDR3 has 12 residues. The CDR3 loop is CASSPGGEEQYF. The CDR3 region has the DNA TGTGCCAGCAGCCCCGGCGGGGAGGAGCAGTACTTC.

The chain combines TRBV1 with TRBJ1-6; TRBD1, the D gene given by the table, was not confirmed from the DNA. TRBV1 is a pseudogene locus. This CDR3 has 18 amino acids. CDR3: CTSSQRDTRGGHNSPLHF. As DNA, the CDR3 is TGCACCAGCAGCCAGAGGGACACCCGTGGTGGGCATAATTCACCCCTCCACTTT.

V usage is TRBV7-9 and J usage is TRBJ2-3; 13 nucleotides match TRBD2. The trim removed 5 bases at V and 5 bases at J, leaving 10 bases unmatched. Looked up from germline, CDR1 is SEHNR and CDR2 is FQNEAQ (reference sequence). The CDR3 runs 17 residues. The CDR3 DNA follows: TGTGCCAGCAGCGCCCCGGGACTAGCGGGGCCCCAAGATACGCAGTATTTT. Protein product: CASSAPGLAGPQDTQYF. The variable domain in full, with the rest retrieved from reference TRBV7-9 and TRBJ2-3, is DTGVSQNPRHKITKRGQNVTFRCDPISEHNRLYWYRQTLGQGPEFLTYFQNEAQLEKSRLLSDRFSAERPKGSFSTLEIQRTEQGDSAMYLCASSAPGLAGPQDTQYFGPGTRLTVL.

This clone turned up a few times. The rearrangement joins TRBV6-1 to TRBJ2-1, with a weak D call TRBD2 (6 bases). Germline CDR1 MNHNS, CDR2 SASEGT. V was shortened by 7 bases and J by 4 bases, with 17 bases between the two germline ends. CDR3 size: 15 residues. Here the CDR3 reads CASMSQRAAYNEQFF. CDR3 DNA: TGTGCCAGCATGTCCCAGCGGGCGGCTTACAATGAGCAGTTCTTC.

V gene TRBV7-8 combines with J gene TRBJ2-1, with 8 bases matching TRBD2. The germline V gene encodes CDR1 SGHVS and CDR2 FQNEAQ. There are 15 residues in the CDR3. J was trimmed by 4 bases and V by 1 base; bases with no gene match: 3. This CDR3 is CASSLGPGGYNEQFF. The CDR3 nucleotides read TGTGCCAGCAGCTTAGGGCCGGGGGGGTACAATGAGCAGTTCTTC.

The gene calls are TRBV5-1 and TRBJ2-5; maybe TRBD2 (7 bases). The V end was cut by 3 bases, the J end by 5 bases, with 11 bases between. CDR3 size: 13 residues. Looked up from germline, CDR1 is SGHRS and CDR2 is YFSETQ. The CDR3 loop reads CASSSQGGETQYF. CDR3 nucleotide sequence: TGCGCCAGCAGCTCACAGGGAGGGGAGACCCAGTACTTC.

This chain joins TRBV11-2 and TRBJ2-5; D perhaps matches TRBD1 (6 bases). The J call may be incorrect, as the DNA end agrees better with TRBJ2-7. The CDR3 runs 18 residues. Germline CDR1 is SGHAT and CDR2 is FQNNGV. The CDR3: CASSLNINTGQTTYEQYF. The CDR3 region has the DNA TGTGCCAGCAGCCTTAATATAAACACGGGACAAACTACCTACGAGCAGTACTTC.

V usage is TRBV5-1 and J usage is TRBJ2-1; 8 positions match TRBD2. V shed 4 bases, J shed 0 bases, and the junction held 6 bases outside the gene matches. Germline CDR1 is SGHRS and CDR2 is YFSETQ. The CDR3 runs to 16 residues. The CDR3 spells CASSGGLEPSYNEQFF. The CDR3 DNA reads TGCGCCAGCAGCGGGGGACTAGAGCCCTCCTACAATGAGCAGTTCTTC.

This rearrangement joins TRBV5-6 to TRBJ2-1, with a tentative D call TRBD1 (5 bases). Germline V gene lookup returns CDR1 SGHDT and CDR2 YYEEEE. Trimming left V 2 bases short and J 10 bases short, with 16 bases between. The CDR3 runs 14 residues. In DNA, the CDR3 is TGTGCCAGCAGCTTTTCGACAGTTTCTTGGGAGCAGTTCTTC. Translation gives CASSFSTVSWEQFF. Full variable domain (missing parts from reference TRBV5-6 and TRBJ2-1): DAGVTQSPTHLIKTRGQQVTLRCSPKSGHDTVSWYQQALGQGPQFIFQYYEEEERQRGNFPDRFSGHQFPNYSSELNVNALLLGDSALYLCASSFSTVSWEQFFGPGTRLTVL.

The chain couples TRBV5-1 to TRBJ2-5, with 12 bases aligning to TRBD1. CDR1 SGHRS and CDR2 YFSETQ come from the germline V gene. V shed 4 bases and J 8 bases; nucleotides not matched to a gene: 6. This CDR3 is built from 14 residues. Written as DNA, the CDR3 is TGCGCCAGCAGCCAAGGGACAGGGGGCGAAACCCAGTACTTC. Residues: CASSQGTGGETQYF.